The rows below give T cell receptor beta chains drawn from one sample of a study of T cell responses to AZD1222 COVID-19 vaccine. The data were produced by immunoSEQ multiplex PCR, yet TCRdb's version contains in-frame clones alone and is incomplete. The repertoire holds about 270,000 clones, with roughly 93% as singletons. This material consisted of peripheral blood, taken 28 days after the second AZD1222 dose. Every receptor here comes from an adult who received the AZD1222 COVID-19 vaccine. Each CDR3 is given with its conserved first and last residue. Each record gives: V gene, clone size, J gene, D gene, CDR3 protein, CDR3 DNA. A D gene is named only where the DNA matches it firmly. Where a row states a size, it is once, few, many or the class of an expanded clone; other rows omit it.

V gene: TRBV11-2; clone size: NA; J gene: TRBJ2-1; D gene: NA; CDR3 protein: CASSPLPRYNEQFF; CDR3 DNA: TGTGCCAGCAGCCCCCTCCCGAGATACAATGAGCAGTTCTTC
V gene: TRBV2; clone size: NA; J gene: TRBJ2-3; D gene: NA; CDR3 protein: CASRADREGRSPTDTQYF; CDR3 DNA: TGTGCCAGCAGGGCTGACAGGGAGGGACGTTCCCCCACAGATACGCAGTATTTT
V gene: TRBV6-5; clone size: once; J gene: TRBJ1-1; D gene: NA; CDR3 protein: CASSRSPGEAFF; CDR3 DNA: TGTGCCAGCAGTAGGAGCCCAGGTGAAGCTTTCTTT
V gene: TRBV7-2; clone size: NA; J gene: TRBJ1-2; D gene: NA; CDR3 protein: CASSLTGRKVSDGYTF; CDR3 DNA: TGTGCCAGCAGCTTAACCGGAAGGAAGGTTTCGGATGGCTACACCTTC
V gene: TRBV19; clone size: NA; J gene: TRBJ2-7; D gene: TRBD2; CDR3 protein: CASSIAAGAYEQYF; CDR3 DNA: TGTGCCAGTAGTATCGCCGCGGGAGCCTACGAGCAGTACTTC
V gene: TRBV5-4; clone size: NA; J gene: TRBJ1-2; D gene: NA; CDR3 protein: CASSLDARYGYTF; CDR3 DNA: TGTGCCAGCAGCTTGGACGCGAGATATGGCTACACCTTC
V gene: TRBV6-5; clone size: NA; J gene: TRBJ2-2; D gene: NA; CDR3 protein: CASINSPGELFF; CDR3 DNA: TGTGCCAGCATTAATAGCCCCGGGGAGCTGTTTTTT
V gene: TRBV7-2; clone size: NA; J gene: TRBJ2-7; D gene: NA; CDR3 protein: CASSLGASPAVEQYF; CDR3 DNA: TGTGCCAGCAGCTTGGGGGCTAGCCCCGCTGTGGAGCAGTACTTC
V gene: TRBV7-2; clone size: NA; J gene: TRBJ2-2; D gene: NA; CDR3 protein: CASSPLGSGELFF; CDR3 DNA: TGTGCCAGCAGCCCTCTGGGTAGCGGGGAGCTGTTTTTT
V gene: TRBV11-3; clone size: once; J gene: TRBJ2-2; D gene: NA; CDR3 protein: CASSSEPGSNTGELFF; CDR3 DNA: TGTGCCAGCAGCTCCGAGCCCGGGTCGAACACCGGGGAGCTGTTTTTT
V gene: TRBV28; clone size: NA; J gene: TRBJ1-5; D gene: NA; CDR3 protein: CASSRTVLQPQHF; CDR3 DNA: TGTGCCAGCAGTCGGACGGTCTTGCAGCCCCAGCATTTT
V gene: TRBV25-1; clone size: NA; J gene: TRBJ1-6; D gene: TRBD1; CDR3 protein: CASSDLGTGGSHSPLHF; CDR3 DNA: TGTGCCAGCAGTGATCTCGGGACAGGGGGTTCTCATTCACCCCTCCACTTT
V gene: TRBV6-4; clone size: once; J gene: TRBJ1-1; D gene: NA; CDR3 protein: CAREQGRENTEAFF; CDR3 DNA: TGTGCCAGGGAACAGGGACGTGAGAACACTGAAGCTTTCTTT
V gene: TRBV7-2; clone size: NA; J gene: TRBJ2-5; D gene: NA; CDR3 protein: CASSRRGWEADRETQYF; CDR3 DNA: TGTGCCAGCAGCCGGAGGGGGTGGGAGGCCGACCGTGAGACCCAGTACTTC
V gene: TRBV2; clone size: NA; J gene: TRBJ2-5; D gene: NA; CDR3 protein: CASRYQETQYF; CDR3 DNA: TGTGCCAGCAGGTACCAAGAGACCCAGTACTTC